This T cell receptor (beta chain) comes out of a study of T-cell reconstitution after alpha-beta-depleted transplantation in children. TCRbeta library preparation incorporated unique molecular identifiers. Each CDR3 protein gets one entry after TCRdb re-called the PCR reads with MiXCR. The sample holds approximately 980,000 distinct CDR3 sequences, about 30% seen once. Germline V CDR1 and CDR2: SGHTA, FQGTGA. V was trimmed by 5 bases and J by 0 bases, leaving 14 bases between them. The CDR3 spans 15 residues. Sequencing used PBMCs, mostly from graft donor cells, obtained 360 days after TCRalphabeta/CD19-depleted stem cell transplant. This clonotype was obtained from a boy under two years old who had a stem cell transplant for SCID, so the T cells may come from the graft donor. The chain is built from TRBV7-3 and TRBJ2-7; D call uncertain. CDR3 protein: CASSRVAFDSYEQYF. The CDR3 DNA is TGTGCCAGCAGCCGGGTAGCCTTCGACTCCTACGAGCAGTACTTC.